The rows below give T cell receptor beta chains drawn from one sample of a study of T cells in localized non-small cell lung cancer. Using immunoSEQ multiplex PCR, the repertoire was profiled, and TCRdb retains in-frame clones only, with some absent. The table has approximately 1,500 clones, approximately 24% seen once. The sample consisted of lung tumor tissue, taken before any cancer treatment. All receptors come from a male donor aged 60 or older with stage II lung adenocarcinoma. CDR3s include the opening cysteine and the closing phenylalanine or tryptophan. D genes are given only for firm matches. For some rows the clone size is stated as once, few or many, or as a class when expanded; others skip it.

>few|TRBV5-1|.|TRBJ2-7
TGCGCCAGCAGCTTGGGGGGGCTCCAGAACTACGAGCAGTACTTC
CASSLGGLQNYEQYF
>few|TRBV6-8|TRBD1|TRBJ1-1
TGTGCCAGCAGTTATCTCCCCCCCGGACGGGCCCCACTCGACAGGGGAGGACGGGGAGCTTTCTTT
CASSYLPPGRAPLDRGGRGAFF
>.|TRBV2|.|TRBJ1-2
TGTGCCAGCAGCCCCACTAACTATGGCTACACCTTC
CASSPTNYGYTF
>few|TRBV7-2|.|TRBJ2-3
TGTGCCAGCATGGACCTCCTCACAGATACGCAGTATTTT
CASMDLLTDTQYF
>.|TRBV27|.|TRBJ2-3
TGTGCCAGCAGTTTATTGGGTGGGGATACGCAGTATTTT
CASSLLGGDTQYF
>few|TRBV9|TRBD2|TRBJ2-3
TGTGCCAGCAGCCCTCGGGGGAGGGGCACAGATACGCAGTATTTT
CASSPRGRGTDTQYF
>.|TRBV11-3|.|TRBJ1-5
TGTGCCAGCAGCTTAGATCGGAGCAATCAGCCCCAGCATTTT
CASSLDRSNQPQHF
>.|TRBV12-5|.|TRBJ2-3
TGTGCTAGTGGTACCCCAGGCTTCTCGCAGTATTTT
CASGTPGFSQYF
>.|TRBV9|.|TRBJ1-4
TGTGCCAGCAGTTCGGGATTAGCGAGACTGTTTTTT
CASSSGLARLFF
>medium-sized|TRBV6-8|.|TRBJ2-7
TGTGCCAGCAGTCGACAGCCCATTTACGAGCAGTACTTC
CASSRQPIYEQYF
>medium-sized|TRBV9|TRBD1|TRBJ2-7
TGTGCCAGCAGTGAAAACAGGGGTAACCCCTACGAGCAGTACTTC
CASSENRGNPYEQYF
>.|TRBV1|.|TRBJ1-5
TGCGCCAGCAGCCATCACCCCCTTATCGGGACAGGTAGCAATCAGCCCCAGCATTTT
CASSHHPLIGTGSNQPQHF
>.|TRBV18|TRBD2|TRBJ2-7
TGTGCCAGCTCACCAGGGGGGGACTATAACTACGAGCAGTACTTC
CASSPGGDYNYEQYF
>.|TRBV18|.|TRBJ2-7
TGTGCCAGCTCACCGGGGCAGAACGAGCAGTACTTC
CASSPGQNEQYF
>.|TRBV12-2|.|TRBJ2-1
TGTGCCAGTACCCCAACAGGACAGAGCTCCTACAATGAGCAGTTCTTC
CASTPTGQSSYNEQFF
>few|TRBV28|.|TRBJ2-5
TGTGCCAGCAGTTTATCGCGCCGGGGAAAAGAGACCCAGTACTTC
CASSLSRRGKETQYF
>few|TRBV11-3|TRBD2|TRBJ2-5
TGTGCCAGCAGCCTGCAGTTTAGACTAGCGGGAGGCGAGACCCAGTACTTC
CASSLQFRLAGGETQYF
>.|TRBV19|TRBD1|TRBJ2-5
TGTGCCAGTACGGGACAGATCGAAGAGACCCAGTACTTC
CASTGQIEETQYF
>.|TRBV15|.|TRBJ2-7
TGTGCCACCAGCAGAGGCCTCCCACCACTGCGCCCCTACGAGCAGTACTTC
CATSRGLPPLRPYEQYF
>large|TRBV28|.|TRBJ2-1
TGTGCCAGCAGTTTAACTCGAGCCGGCAATGAGCAGTTCTTC
CASSLTRAGNEQFF
>large|TRBV5-1|.|TRBJ1-3
TGCGCCAGCAGCTTAGGAGGTTATTCTGGAAACACCATATATTTT
CASSLGGYSGNTIYF
>.|TRBV25-1|TRBD1|TRBJ2-5
TGTGCCAGCAGTGTCCCCGGGACAGGGCAAGAGACCCAGTACTTC
CASSVPGTGQETQYF
>.|TRBV29-1|.|TRBJ2-1
TGCAGCGTTGATGGACTTTTGAATGAGCAGTTCTTC
CSVDGLLNEQFF
>few|TRBV28|.|TRBJ2-2
TGTGCCAGCAGTTTGCCGCTCCTTATGGGAAACACCGGGGAGCTGTTTTTT
CASSLPLLMGNTGELFF
>.|TRBV6-8|.|TRBJ2-3
TGTGCCAGCAGTTACAGGGCCACAGATACGCAGTATTTT
CASSYRATDTQYF
>large|TRBV19|TRBD1|TRBJ2-6
TGTGCCAGTAGCCTAACAGGGGGCACTGGGGCCAACGTCCTGACTTTC
CASSLTGGTGANVLTF
>.|TRBV11-3|.|TRBJ2-1
TGTGCCAGCAGCTCACACGGGGCCGGATACAATGAGCAGTTCTTC
CASSSHGAGYNEQFF
>.|TRBV9|.|TRBJ2-5
TGTGCCAGCAGCGTAGAACCAGGGGTGAAGACCCAGTACTTC
CASSVEPGVKTQYF
>.|TRBV18|.|TRBJ1-3
TGTGCCAGCTCACCAGTCCCGGGGTCTGGAAACACCATATATTTT
CASSPVPGSGNTIYF
>few|TRBV6-8|.|TRBJ2-7
TGTGCCAGCAGTTATTCGCAGGCAAGTCCCTACGAGCAGTACTTC
CASSYSQASPYEQYF
>few|TRBV9|.|TRBJ1-4
TGTGCCAGCAGCAAACGGCCCGGATCCAATAATGAAAAACTGTTTTTT
CASSKRPGSNNEKLFF
>.|TRBV28|TRBD1|TRBJ1-2
TGTGCCAGCATCTCCCCCCGACAGGGGGGCTATGGCTACACCTTC
CASISPRQGGYGYTF
>large|TRBV7-2|TRBD2|TRBJ2-7
TGTGCTACCGGGACTAGCGCCGACTACGAGCAGTACTTC
CATGTSADYEQYF